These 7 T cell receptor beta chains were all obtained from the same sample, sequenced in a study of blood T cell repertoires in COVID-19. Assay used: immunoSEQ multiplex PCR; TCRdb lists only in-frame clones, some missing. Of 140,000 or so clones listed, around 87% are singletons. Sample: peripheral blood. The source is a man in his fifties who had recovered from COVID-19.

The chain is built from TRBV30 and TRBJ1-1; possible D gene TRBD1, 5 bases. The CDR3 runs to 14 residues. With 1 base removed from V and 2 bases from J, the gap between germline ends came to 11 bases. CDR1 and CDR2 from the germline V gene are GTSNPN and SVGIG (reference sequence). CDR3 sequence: CAWSDWTRNTEAFF. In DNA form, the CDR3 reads TGTGCCTGGAGTGATTGGACACGAAACACTGAAGCTTTCTTT.

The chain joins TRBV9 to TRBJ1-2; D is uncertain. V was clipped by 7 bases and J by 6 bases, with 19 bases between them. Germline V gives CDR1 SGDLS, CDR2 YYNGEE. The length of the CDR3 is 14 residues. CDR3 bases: TGTGCCAGCTCCCTAGGTGGAAGGATTAATGGCTACACCTTC. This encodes CASSLGGRINGYTF.

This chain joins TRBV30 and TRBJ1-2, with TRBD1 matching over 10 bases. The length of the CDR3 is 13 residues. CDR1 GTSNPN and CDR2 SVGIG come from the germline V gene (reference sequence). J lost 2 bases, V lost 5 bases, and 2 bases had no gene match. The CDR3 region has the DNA TGTGCCTGGCGGACAGGGGGGAACTATGGCTACACCTTC. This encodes CAWRTGGNYGYTF.

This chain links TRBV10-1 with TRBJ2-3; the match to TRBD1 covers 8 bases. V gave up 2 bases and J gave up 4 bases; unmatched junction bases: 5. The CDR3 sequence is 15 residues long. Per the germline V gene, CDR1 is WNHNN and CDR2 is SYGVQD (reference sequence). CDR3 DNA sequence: TGCGCCAGCAGTGAGAGTCTACAGGGGGCAGATACGCAGTATTTT. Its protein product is CASSESLQGADTQYF.

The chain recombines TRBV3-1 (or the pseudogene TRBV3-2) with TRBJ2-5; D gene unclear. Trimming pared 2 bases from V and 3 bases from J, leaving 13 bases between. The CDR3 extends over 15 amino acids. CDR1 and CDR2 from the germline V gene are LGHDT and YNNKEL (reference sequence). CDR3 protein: CASSQNWRLEETQYF. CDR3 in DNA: TGTGCCAGCAGCCAAAACTGGCGGCTCGAAGAGACCCAGTACTTC.

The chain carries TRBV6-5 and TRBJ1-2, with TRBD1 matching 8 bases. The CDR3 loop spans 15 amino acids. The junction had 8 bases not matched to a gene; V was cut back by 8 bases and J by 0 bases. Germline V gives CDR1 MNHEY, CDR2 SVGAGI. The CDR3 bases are TGTGCCAGCCGTATTACAGGGGGAGCTAACTATGGCTACACCTTC. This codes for CASRITGGANYGYTF.

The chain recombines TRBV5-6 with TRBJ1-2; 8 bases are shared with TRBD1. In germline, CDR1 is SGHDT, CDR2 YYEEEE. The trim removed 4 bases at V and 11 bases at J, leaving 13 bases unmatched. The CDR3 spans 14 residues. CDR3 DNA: TGTGCCAGCAGCCCCATGGACAGGGATATGAAATACACCTTC. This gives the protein CASSPMDRDMKYTF.